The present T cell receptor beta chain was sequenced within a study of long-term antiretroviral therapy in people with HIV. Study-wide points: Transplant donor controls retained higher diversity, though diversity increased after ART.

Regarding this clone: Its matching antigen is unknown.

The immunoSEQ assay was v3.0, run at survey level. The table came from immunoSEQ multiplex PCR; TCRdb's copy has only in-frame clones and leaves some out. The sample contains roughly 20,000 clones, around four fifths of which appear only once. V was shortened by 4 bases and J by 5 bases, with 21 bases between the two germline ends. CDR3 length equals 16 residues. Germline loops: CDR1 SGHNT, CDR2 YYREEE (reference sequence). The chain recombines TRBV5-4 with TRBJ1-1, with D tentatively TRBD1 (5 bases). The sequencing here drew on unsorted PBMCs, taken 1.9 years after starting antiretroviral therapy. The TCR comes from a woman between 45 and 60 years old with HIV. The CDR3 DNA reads TGTGCCAGCAGCGTCGGGACTTCCAAACTGGGGACTGAAGCTTTCTTT. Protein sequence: CASSVGTSKLGTEAFF.